Ten or more counts support the clone carrying this T cell receptor (beta chain). As yet, its antigen is unknown. Diagnoses were established using clinical symptoms, serum thyroxine and TRAb, thyroid ultrasound and orbital computed tomography. Regions amplified from RNA transcripts were the TCR beta CDR3 regions. The primer set for the first-round RT-PCR of the TCR CDR3 was HTBI. TCRdb re-derived calls from the multiplex PCR reads in MiXCR, one entry per CDR3 protein. Of more than 350,000 distinct CDR3 sequences listed, 14% are singletons. The sample comes from a study of T cells in Graves' hyperthyroidism and ophthalmopathy. Study-level findings and limits: Ophthalmopathy cases were set apart from stable hyperthyroidism by a 13 V-J model.

Material: blood. The TCR was taken from a woman between 25 and 40 years old with Graves' ophthalmopathy.

The CDR3 DNA reads TGTGCCAGCTCACCACAGGACAGAAACACTGAAGCTTTCTTT. Translated, it gives CASSPQDRNTEAFF. The genes are TRBV18 and TRBJ1-1, with TRBD1 as a possible D gene (6 bases). V lost 1 base to trimming and J lost 2 bases, with 8 bases between them. CDR1 is KGHSH, CDR2 LQKENI, per germline. CDR3 length: 14 amino acids.